The 26 T cell receptor beta chains given below trace back to one sample, sequenced in a study of human thymus T cells. Only in-frame clones appear in the TCRdb table, and some are missing; sequencing was by immunoSEQ multiplex PCR. The sample holds approximately 40,000 clones; 94% are singletons and the top ten take about 0.12%. The material sequenced was blood. The receptors stem from a boy under two years old with a congenital heart defect but otherwise immunologically healthy.

This sequence joins TRBV7-9 and TRBJ2-5; 14 bases are shared with TRBD2. The J segment lost 1 base and the V segment lost 1 base, leaving 2 bases of the junction unmatched. Germline CDR1 reads SEHNR; CDR2 reads FQNEAQ (reference sequence). The length of the CDR3 is 17 residues. In DNA, the CDR3 is TGTGCCAGCAGCTTAGGGACTAGCGGGGGGTTCCAAGAGACCCAGTACTTC. This gives the protein CASSLGTSGGFQETQYF.

The chain couples TRBV2 to TRBJ2-2; no reliable D call. CDR3 size: 12 residues. Trimming shortened V by 6 bases and J by 6 bases, and 8 bases separated the two germline ends. Germline CDR1 is SNHLY and CDR2 is FYNNEI. Here the CDR3 DNA reads TGTGCCAGCAGCGCAGAGGCCGGGGAGCTGTTTTTT. This encodes CASSAEAGELFF.

The V call is TRBV7-6, the J call TRBJ2-2; no firm D call. The CDR3 contains 14 residues. The V end lost 7 bases, the J end lost 4 bases, and 13 bases lay between the germline ends. Germline V CDR1 and CDR2: SGHVS, FNYEAQ. The CDR3 here is CASTQTYSTGELFF. The CDR3 DNA follows: TGTGCCAGCACTCAGACCTACTCCACCGGGGAGCTGTTTTTT.

The chain uses TRBV30 and TRBJ2-7; D call uncertain. V lost 0 bases and J 1 base, leaving 10 bases between the germline ends. The CDR3 loop spans 14 amino acids. Germline V gene sequence: CDR1 GTSNPN, CDR2 SVGIG (reference sequence). In DNA, the CDR3 is TGTGCCTGGAGTGTGCGCGTGGCATCCTACGAGCAGTACTTC. Its translation: CAWSVRVASYEQYF.

This clone was recorded only once. The CDR3 DNA follows: TGCGCCAGCAGCCAAGTAAAGGACTATAATTCACCCCTCCACTTT. Encoded protein: CASSQVKDYNSPLHF. This rearrangement joins TRBV4-3 to TRBJ1-6; D is undetermined. The CDR3 runs to 15 residues. Deletions cut 1 base from V and 3 bases from J, with 7 bases between. Per the germline V gene, CDR1 is LGHNA and CDR2 is YSLEER.

The rearrangement joins TRBV30 to TRBJ2-2; no reliable D call. This CDR3 is built from 17 residues. Per germline, CDR1 GTSNPN and CDR2 SVGIG (reference sequence). The V end lost 0 bases, the J end lost 2 bases, and 16 bases lay between the germline ends. CDR3: CAWSVRFFLSNTGELFF. The CDR3 bases are TGTGCCTGGAGTGTAAGGTTCTTCCTTTCTAACACCGGGGAGCTGTTTTTT.

This chain uses TRBV6-4 with TRBJ2-3; D is unresolved. Germline assignment: CDR1 MRHNA and CDR2 SNTAGT. The CDR3 sequence is 16 residues long. Trimming left V 0 bases short and J 2 bases short, with 12 bases between. CDR3: CASSDSSFPYTDTQYF. Here the CDR3 DNA reads TGTGCCAGCAGTGACTCCTCTTTCCCGTACACAGATACGCAGTATTTT.

The genes are TRBV7-9 and TRBJ2-5; 7 bases are a match to TRBD1. The germline V gene encodes CDR1 SEHNR and CDR2 FQNEAQ (reference sequence). CDR3 length: 14 amino acids. After removal of 6 bases from V and 4 bases from J, the junction contained 8 bases not matched to a gene. Here the CDR3 DNA reads TGTGCCAGCAGTTTCACGGCAGGGGGAGAGACCCAGTACTTC. This codes for CASSFTAGGETQYF.

This clone showed up just once. The chain employs TRBV19 and TRBJ2-1; TRBD2 aligns across 9 bases. The trim removed 0 bases at V and 5 bases at J, leaving 8 bases unmatched. The CDR3 has 17 amino acids. The germline CDR1 and CDR2 sequences are LNHDA and SQIVND (reference sequence). CDR3 nucleotide sequence: TGTGCCAGTAGTATAGAGGCGCTAGCGGGGTTCGACAATGAGCAGTTCTTC. Amino acids: CASSIEALAGFDNEQFF. Full variable domain (rest looked up from reference TRBV19 and TRBJ2-1): DGGITQSPKYLFRKEGQNVTLSCEQNLNHDAMYWYRQDPGQGLRLIYYSQIVNDFQKGDIAEGYSVSREKKESFPLTVTSAQKNPTAFYLCASSIEALAGFDNEQFFGPGTRLTVL.

V and J are TRBV11-2 and TRBJ2-5; D unclear. Per the germline V gene, CDR1 is SGHAT and CDR2 is FQNNGV. The V and J ends lost 4 bases and 5 bases respectively, with 11 bases between them. This CDR3 contains 13 residues. CDR3 DNA sequence: TGTGCCAGCAGCTCCTATTTGTTTGAGACCCAGTACTTC. Translation: CASSSYLFETQYF.

The genes are TRBV7-9 and TRBJ2-7; D perhaps matches TRBD2 (5 bases). CDR1 is SEHNR, CDR2 FQNEAQ, per germline (reference sequence). The CDR3 has 12 residues. The V end was cut by 5 bases, the J end by 2 bases, with 7 bases between. CDR3 region: CASSDYAYEQYF. CDR3 nucleotides: TGTGCCAGCAGCGACTACGCCTACGAGCAGTACTTC. Full variable domain (rest looked up from reference TRBV7-9 and TRBJ2-7): DTGVSQNPRHKITKRGQNVTFRCDPISEHNRLYWYRQTLGQGPEFLTYFQNEAQLEKSRLLSDRFSAERPKGSFSTLEIQRTEQGDSAMYLCASSDYAYEQYFGPGTRLTVT.

This clone was detected only once. In DNA, the CDR3 is TGTGCCAGCAGCGTAGAGGGTATAGGCGGGGAGCTGTTTTTT. It is translated as CASSVEGIGGELFF. V gene TRBV9 combines with J gene TRBJ2-2, with no clear D. The CDR3 spans 14 residues. Deletions cut 0 bases from V and 7 bases from J, with 10 bases between. Per the germline V gene, CDR1 is SGDLS and CDR2 is YYNGEE.

The chain carries TRBV27 and TRBJ2-3; unclear D gene. The CDR3 totals 13 residues. Germline loops: CDR1 MNHEY, CDR2 SMNVEV (reference sequence). V was cut by 5 bases and J by 0 bases, with 6 bases left in between. CDR3 nucleotides: TGTGCCAGCAGTCCAATCAGCACAGATACGCAGTATTTT. It codes for CASSPISTDTQYF.

The rearrangement uses TRBV15 and TRBJ1-2; TRBD1 is a possible D gene (6 bases). Trimming pared 5 bases from V and 0 bases from J, leaving 7 bases between. Germline CDR1 reads LNHNV; CDR2 reads YYDKDF (reference sequence). The CDR3 consists of 13 residues. The CDR3 sequence is CATSYRANYGYTF. The CDR3 bases are TGTGCCACCAGCTACAGGGCTAACTATGGCTACACCTTC. The full variable domain, with the rest looked up from reference TRBV15 and TRBJ1-2, is DAMVIQNPRYQVTQFGKPVTLSCSQTLNHNVMYWYQQKSSQAPKLLFHYYDKDFNNEADTPDNFQSRRPNTSFCFLDIRSPGLGDTAMYLCATSYRANYGYTFGSGTRLTVV.

This chain connects TRBV28 to TRBJ2-7; 10 positions agree with TRBD2. Germline loops: CDR1 MDHEN, CDR2 SYDVKM. V dropped 6 bases and J dropped 0; count of bases not matched to a gene: 5. The CDR3 length is 15 residues. CDR3 bases: TGTGCCAGCAGGCGGACTAGCGGCGACTCCTACGAGCAGTACTTC. This sequence encodes CASRRTSGDSYEQYF.

This rearrangement joins TRBV5-1 to TRBJ2-5; no firm D call. This CDR3 is 12 amino acids long. Germline V gene sequence: CDR1 SGHRS, CDR2 YFSETQ. The V end lost 2 bases, the J end lost 1 base, and 3 bases lay between the germline ends. CDR3 protein: CASSFSQETQYF. The CDR3 bases are TGCGCCAGCAGCTTCAGCCAAGAGACCCAGTACTTC.

V gene TRBV2 combines with J gene TRBJ2-3; 10 bases align to TRBD2. CDR3 length: 15 amino acids. The germline V gene has CDR1 SNHLY and CDR2 FYNNEI. V was clipped by 7 bases and J by 5 bases; unmatched bases: 9. The CDR3 coding sequence is TGTGCCAGCAACGTTGAGCGGGGGGGCCAAGATACGCAGTATTTT. This sequence encodes CASNVERGGQDTQYF.

The chain combines TRBV4-1 with TRBJ1-5; D remains ambiguous. The CDR3 contains 15 residues. V dropped 1 base and J dropped 1 base, with 8 bases sitting between them. Germline-derived CDR1 and CDR2 are MGHRA and YSYEKL. The CDR3 loop is CASSQVRLSNQPQHF. The DNA for the CDR3 is TGCGCCAGCAGCCAAGTCCGCTTGAGCAATCAGCCCCAGCATTTT.

CDR3 bases: TGTGCCAGCAGTGAATTACCGGGGGTGGAGACCCAGTACTTC. Protein: CASSELPGVETQYF. V gene TRBV6-1 combines with J gene TRBJ2-5; TRBD2 might be the D (6 bases). This CDR3 has 14 amino acids. The germline gives CDR1 MNHNS, CDR2 SASEGT. V gave up 2 bases and J gave up 5 bases, with 12 bases separating them.

The chain is built from TRBV7-9 and TRBJ1-2, with 8 bases that match TRBD1. The length of the CDR3 is 14 residues. Trimming cost V 5 bases and J 4 bases; bases outside gene matches: 6. Looked up from germline, CDR1 is SEHNR and CDR2 is FQNEAQ (reference sequence). The CDR3 here is CASSPTGATYGYTF. CDR3 nucleotide sequence: TGTGCCAGCAGCCCGACAGGGGCCACCTATGGCTACACCTTC.

This chain links TRBV18 with TRBJ1-2, with D uncertain. The germline CDR1 and CDR2 sequences are KGHSH and LQKENI. Trimming took 6 bases from V and 1 from J, leaving 15 bases between them. CDR3 length: 15 amino acids. The chain's CDR3 is CASSLQTILNYGYTF. The CDR3 nucleotides read TGTGCCAGCTCTCTGCAGACAATTCTTAACTATGGCTACACCTTC.

The chain uses TRBV6-5 and TRBJ2-1; D gene uncertain. V lost 6 bases and J 2 bases, leaving 8 bases between the germline ends. The CDR3 is 13 amino acids. CDR1 is MNHEY, CDR2 SVGAGI, per germline. Here the CDR3 reads CASRYLAYNEQFF. The CDR3 DNA is TGTGCCAGCAGATACCTCGCCTACAATGAGCAGTTCTTC.

The J gene is TRBJ2-4, the V gene TRBV19, with a weak D call TRBD1 (6 bases). CDR3 length: 16 residues. The V end was cut by 4 bases, the J end by 0 bases, with 13 bases between. The V gene's germline CDR1 is LNHDA and CDR2 SQIVND (reference sequence). CDR3 residues: CASSTRDILAKNIQYF. CDR3 in DNA: TGTGCCAGTAGTACGAGGGACATACTAGCCAAAAACATTCAGTACTTC. Full variable domain (missing parts from reference TRBV19 and TRBJ2-4): DGGITQSPKYLFRKEGQNVTLSCEQNLNHDAMYWYRQDPGQGLRLIYYSQIVNDFQKGDIAEGYSVSREKKESFPLTVTSAQKNPTAFYLCASSTRDILAKNIQYFGAGTRLSVL.

The rearrangement links TRBV25-1 to TRBJ2-1; D is unresolved. V shed 1 base and J shed 0 bases, with 10 bases lying between them. Germline V gives CDR1 MGHDK, CDR2 SYGVNS. CDR3 size: 16 residues. In nucleotides, the CDR3 is TGTGCCAGCAGTGAATTGGAGAGAAGCTCCTACAATGAGCAGTTCTTC. Protein product: CASSELERSSYNEQFF.

The chain has TRBV6-1 and TRBJ1-6; tentatively, D is TRBD1 (6 bases). Germline V gene sequence: CDR1 MNHNS, CDR2 SASEGT. Trimming stripped 4 bases from V and 8 bases from J, with 15 bases between. CDR3 size: 15 residues. In nucleotides, the CDR3 is TGTGCCAGCAGTGTCAATCAGGGGTATGATTCACCCCTCCACTTT. Translated: CASSVNQGYDSPLHF.

This chain uses TRBV11-2 with TRBJ2-7; tentatively, D is TRBD2 (6 bases). This CDR3 is built from 13 residues. Germline V gives CDR1 SGHAT, CDR2 FQNNGV. V dropped 3 bases and J dropped 0 bases, with 6 bases sitting between them. CDR3 in amino acids: CASSFGGSYEQYF. CDR3 nucleotide sequence: TGTGCCAGCAGCTTCGGGGGCTCCTACGAGCAGTACTTC.